These 2 T cell receptor beta chains were all obtained from the same sample, sequenced in a study of early T cells in non-severe SARS-CoV-2 infection. TCRdb passed the 5' RACE reads through MiXCR, listing each CDR3 protein once. This table holds about 46,000 distinct CDR3 sequences, around 9.6% found once. The sequencing used whole blood, collected at baseline. Receptor source: an adult who was a healthcare worker with PCR-confirmed SARS-CoV-2 infection or an uninfected control (not recorded which).

This clonotype was observed a handful of times. The genes are TRBV3-1 and TRBJ2-1, with D uncertain. The V and J ends lost 2 bases and 5 bases respectively, with 7 bases between them. The length of the CDR3 is 13 residues. Germline loops: CDR1 LGHDT, CDR2 YNNKEL (reference sequence). Here the CDR3 DNA reads TGTGCCAGCAGCCAAAAGAGCAACAATGAGCAGTTCTTC. This codes for CASSQKSNNEQFF.

V usage is TRBV6-1 and J usage is TRBJ2-7; 11 positions agree with TRBD2. V was clipped by 0 bases and J by 4 bases; unmatched bases: 2. The CDR3 runs to 15 residues. CDR1 and CDR2 from the germline V gene are MNHNS and SASEGT. CDR3: CASSEASGGVYEQYF. The CDR3 nucleotides read TGTGCCAGCAGTGAAGCTAGCGGGGGGGTTTACGAGCAGTACTTC.